These T cell receptor beta chains were read from a single sample in a study of T cells in Graves' hyperthyroidism and ophthalmopathy. TCRdb ran MiXCR on the multiplex PCR reads and lists one entry per CDR3 protein. The sample gives 650,000 to 700,000 distinct CDR3 sequences, 17% of which show up once; around a sixth is in the top ten. The material sequenced was blood. Receptors originate from a man aged 45 to 65 with Graves' hyperthyroidism. CDR3s include the opening cysteine and the closing phenylalanine or tryptophan. A D gene is named only where the DNA matches it firmly. Size tells how often a clone was seen (once, few, many) or the class of an expanded clone, and some rows leave it out.

J | size | length | V | D | DNA | CDR3
TRBJ2-3 | - | 13 | TRBV11-1 | - | TGTGCCAGCGGACCTTGGAGCGCAGATACGCAGTATTTT | CASGPWSADTQYF
TRBJ2-7 | few | 12 | TRBV29-1 | TRBD1 | TGCAGCGTTGAGACAGGGGTCTACGAGCAGTACTTC | CSVETGVYEQYF
TRBJ1-4 | - | 15 | TRBV11-1 | - | TGTGCCAGCAGCTCTGGGACGGTCCTCCGCGAAAAACTGTTTTTT | CASSSGTVLREKLFF
TRBJ2-7 | few | 14 | TRBV28 | - | TGTGCCAGCAACTCAGGGTTAAGCTCCTACGAGCAGTACTTC | CASNSGLSSYEQYF
TRBJ1-3 | - | 17 | TRBV28 | TRBD1 | TGTGCCATCAGCCGGGACAGCCCTAACAACCTCAGGGGCACCATATATTTT | CAISRDSPNNLRGTIYF
TRBJ2-3 | - | 13 | TRBV24-1 | - | TGTGCCACCAGTGAGGGGAGGACAGATACGCAGTATTTT | CATSEGRTDTQYF
TRBJ2-5 | few | 14 | TRBV20-1 | TRBD2 | TGCAGTGCTAGAGGGGCGGGAGGCGCAGAGACCCAGTACTTC | CSARGAGGAETQYF
TRBJ2-3 | few | 14 | TRBV5-6 | - | TGTGCCAGCAGCTTGGGGAATTTGCTAAATACGCAGTATTTT | CASSLGNLLNTQYF
TRBJ1-1 | many | 14 | TRBV11-2 | - | TGTGCCAGCAGCTCGGGACGGTTGGCGTTTGAAGCTTTCTTT | CASSSGRLAFEAFF
TRBJ1-1 | many | 15 | TRBV6-1 | - | TGTGCCAGTATGGGAATGGCCAGGGTGAACACTGAAGCTTTCTTT | CASMGMARVNTEAFF
TRBJ2-7 | many | 15 | TRBV7-6 | TRBD1 | TGTGCCAGCAGCTTAAATTTAGGGACAGCCTACGAGCAGTACTTC | CASSLNLGTAYEQYF
TRBJ2-5 | - | 14 | TRBV20-1 | - | TGCAGTGCTAGAGGCGGGGCCGGGGGAGAGACCCAGTACTTC | CSARGGAGGETQYF
TRBJ1-2 | few | 13 | TRBV7-8 | - | TGTGCCAGCAGCTTGACAGGCGCTCATGGCTACACCTTC | CASSLTGAHGYTF
TRBJ2-7 | - | 22 | TRBV28 | - | TGTGCCAGCAGTTTGGCCCCGATTCGCACCAGACAAGTGGTAGTTAGGTCCTACGAGCAGTACTTC | CASSLAPIRTRQVVVRSYEQYF
TRBJ1-2 | few | 16 | TRBV7-9 | - | TGTGCCAGCAGCCTCCCCGCCCTGACGGTTGCTTATGGCTACACCTTC | CASSLPALTVAYGYTF
TRBJ2-2 | - | 19 | TRBV4-1 | TRBD2 | TGCGCCAGCAGCCAAGTACCTTTTGGCGGGAGGGCCTTCACCGGGGAGCTGTTTTTT | CASSQVPFGGRAFTGELFF
TRBJ2-7 | few | 16 | TRBV28 | TRBD1 | TGTGCCAGCAGTTCATCCGGGACAGGGGCTTCCTACGAGCAGTACTTC | CASSSSGTGASYEQYF
TRBJ2-2 | many | 10 | TRBV12-3/TRBV12-4 | - | TGTGCCAGCAGACACGGGGAGCTGTTTTTT | CASRHGELFF
TRBJ2-7 | many | 16 | TRBV19 | - | TGTGCCGCATACAGCGCAGGCGGACCCAGGGGCTACGAGCAGTACTTC | CAAYSAGGPRGYEQYF
TRBJ2-2 | - | 15 | TRBV15 | - | TGTGCCACCAGCAGAGACAGGGTCTCCATCGGGGAGCTGTTTTTT | CATSRDRVSIGELFF
TRBJ2-7 | many | 14 | TRBV28 | - | TGTGCCAGCAGTTTAGAACAGACTCTATACGAGCAGTACTTC | CASSLEQTLYEQYF
TRBJ1-5 | - | 15 | TRBV6-2/TRBV6-3 | TRBD1 | TGTGCCAGCAGTTTCAACAGGGGAGCCAATCAGCCCCAGCATTTT | CASSFNRGANQPQHF
TRBJ1-1 | few | 15 | TRBV3-1 | - | TGTGCCAGCAGCCCCCTGGTGGGGGTGAGCACTGAAGCTTTCTTT | CASSPLVGVSTEAFF
TRBJ2-1 | - | 16 | TRBV6-2/TRBV6-3 | - | TGTGCCAGCAGTCTCCGTGAGAGAAGCTCCTACAATGAGCAGTTCTTC | CASSLRERSSYNEQFF
TRBJ2-5 | few | 13 | TRBV29-1 | TRBD2 | TGCAGCGCGGTGACTAGCGGGGGAGAGACCCAGTACTTC | CSAVTSGGETQYF
TRBJ1-1 | - | 18 | TRBV10-1 | TRBD1 | TGCGCCAGCAGTGAGTCGAGGACAGGCGCTGGAGTGGGCACTGAAGCTTTCTTT | CASSESRTGAGVGTEAFF
TRBJ2-7 | many | 12 | TRBV9 | - | TGTGCCAGCAGCGTAGTGGAGGGCGAGCAGTACTTC | CASSVVEGEQYF
TRBJ2-1 | few | 16 | TRBV4-2 | TRBD2 | TGTGCCAGCAGCCAAGCGACTAGCGGACCGTCCAATGAGCAGTTCTTC | CASSQATSGPSNEQFF
TRBJ2-2 | many | 15 | TRBV2 | TRBD2 | TGTGCCAGCAGCGTGCGGGAGGCCAACACCGGGGAGCTGTTTTTT | CASSVREANTGELFF
TRBJ1-2 | many | 15 | TRBV29-1 | TRBD1 | TGCAGCGTTGAAATGACAGGGGTTTTCTCCGGAGGCTACACCTTC | CSVEMTGVFSGGYTF
TRBJ2-7 | many | 15 | TRBV7-2 | - | TGTGCCAGCAGCCCCCATTACCACGGGGTTTACGAGCAGTACTTC | CASSPHYHGVYEQYF
TRBJ2-1 | many | 16 | TRBV18 | TRBD2 | TGTGCCAGCTCACCACCGGGACTAGCGGGAGGTCATGAGCAGTTCTTC | CASSPPGLAGGHEQFF
TRBJ2-7 | many | 16 | TRBV28 | - | TGTGCCAGCAGTTTTTCGGTAGCGCTCTATGATGAGGAGCAGTACTTC | CASSFSVALYDEEQYF
TRBJ2-2 | many | 16 | TRBV12-3/TRBV12-4 | TRBD1 | TGTGCCAGCAGTCCCCACGACAGGGTGGGTGCCGGGGAGCTGTTTTTT | CASSPHDRVGAGELFF
TRBJ1-1 | - | 15 | TRBV7-2 | - | TGTGCCAGCAGCCCTCCCCCAGGAGGGGACACTGAAGCTTTCTTT | CASSPPPGGDTEAFF
TRBJ2-2 | many | 16 | TRBV30 | - | TGTGCCTGGAGGCTACGGACAGTTCCGAACACCGGGGAGCTGTTTTTT | CAWRLRTVPNTGELFF
TRBJ2-5 | - | 15 | TRBV7-9 | TRBD2 | TGTGCCAGCAGCCCCTCGGGGCTAGCGGGAGAGACCCAGTACTTC | CASSPSGLAGETQYF
TRBJ1-2 | - | 13 | TRBV20-1 | - | TGCAGTGCCTCTACGGATTCTAACTATGGCTACACCTTC | CSASTDSNYGYTF
TRBJ1-2 | many | 13 | TRBV11-1 | - | TGTGCCAGCAGCATCTACAGGGAAGAAGGCTACACCTTC | CASSIYREEGYTF
TRBJ2-1 | - | 13 | TRBV29-1 | TRBD2 | TGCAGCGTTATGCCGCGGGGGGGGAATGAGCAGTTCTTC | CSVMPRGGNEQFF
TRBJ2-4 | few | 16 | TRBV5-1 | TRBD2 | TGCGCCAGCAGCTTGGTCGGACTAGAGGTTGGAAACATTCAGTACTTC | CASSLVGLEVGNIQYF
TRBJ2-5 | many | 14 | TRBV28 | TRBD1 | TGTGCCAGCAGTTCCTCAGGGGGCTTGGAGACCCAGTACTTC | CASSSSGGLETQYF
TRBJ2-5 | - | 14 | TRBV11-2 | - | TGTGCCAGCAGCTTCTTGCTAGCTCCCGAGACCCAGTACTTC | CASSFLLAPETQYF
TRBJ2-7 | many | 15 | TRBV7-9 | TRBD2 | TGTGCCAGCAGCTGGCGACTAGCGGGAAGCTACGAGCAGTACTTC | CASSWRLAGSYEQYF
TRBJ1-5 | - | 13 | TRBV20-1 | - | TGCAGTGCTAGAGGACAGCCCAATCAGCCCCAGCATTTT | CSARGQPNQPQHF
TRBJ1-4 | many | 13 | TRBV28 | - | TGTGCCAGCAGTTTAGGGGGAACCGGAAAACTGTTTTTT | CASSLGGTGKLFF
TRBJ2-1 | many | 16 | TRBV20-1 | TRBD2 | TGCAGTGCACGGGGACTAGCGGGAGGGCGATACAATGAGCAGTTCTTC | CSARGLAGGRYNEQFF
TRBJ1-1 | - | 14 | TRBV4-2 | - | TGTGCCAGCAGCCAAGGGTATCAAGGAGCTGAAGCTTTCTTT | CASSQGYQGAEAFF
TRBJ2-2 | many | 12 | TRBV3-1 | - | TGTGCCAGCAGCCAGGACACCGGGGAGCTGTTTTTT | CASSQDTGELFF
TRBJ2-1 | many | 14 | TRBV10-3 | - | TGTGCCATCAGTAGACCCAGGTCCGGCAATGAGCAGTTCTTC | CAISRPRSGNEQFF
TRBJ2-2 | - | 16 | TRBV3-1 | TRBD2 | TGTGCCAGCAGAGAGGACATAGCGGGAGCTTCCGGGGAGCTGTTTTTT | CASREDIAGASGELFF
TRBJ2-7 | - | 16 | TRBV7-2 | TRBD2 | TGTGCCAGCAGCTTAGTGGGAGGAGCTAGCGGGAGCGAGCAGTACTTC | CASSLVGGASGSEQYF
TRBJ2-1 | - | 12 | TRBV30 | - | TGTGCCTGGAGGCTCTGGAACAATGAGCAGTTCTTC | CAWRLWNNEQFF
TRBJ1-5 | many | 17 | TRBV28 | - | TGTGCCAGCAGTGGCTACCTGGACAGAATTCTCAATCAGCCCCAGCATTTT | CASSGYLDRILNQPQHF
TRBJ2-2 | - | 12 | TRBV29-1 | - | TGCAGCGCCGGGATCCTCACCGGGGAGCTGTTTTTT | CSAGILTGELFF
TRBJ1-6 | - | 16 | TRBV28 | TRBD1 | TGTGCCAGCAGTCCTGGAGGGGGCCCATTGAGCTCACCCCTCCACTTT | CASSPGGGPLSSPLHF
TRBJ2-1 | many | 15 | TRBV2 | TRBD2 | TGTGCCAGCAAAGATACTAGCGGGAGGACGTATGAGCAGTTCTTC | CASKDTSGRTYEQFF
TRBJ2-4 | few | 16 | TRBV19 | TRBD2 | TGTGCCAGTAGTAGGGCTAGCGGGGAGATCGCAAACATTCAGTACTTC | CASSRASGEIANIQYF